Presented here are 16 T cell receptor beta chains from one specimen sequenced in a study of shared clonotypes between healthy human individuals. Terminally differentiated effector memory CD45RA+ cells were excluded by CCR7 positive selection of CD45RO-negative cells. Some clones are missing from TCRdb's copy, which holds only in-frame ones; the method was immunoSEQ multiplex PCR. The table shows hundreds of thousands of clones, with just over 90% occurring only once. Source material: naive CD8+ T cells sorted from blood. The receptor source for this set is a man aged 25 to 40 in good health.

The chain uses TRBV29-1 and TRBJ1-1; TRBD1 aligns across 12 bases. The junction had 8 bases not matched to a gene; V was cut back by 1 base and J by 2 bases. Germline assignment: CDR1 SQVTM and CDR2 ANQGSEA. The CDR3 totals 17 residues. CDR3 amino acids: CSVEGGDRGPENTEAFF. The CDR3 DNA reads TGCAGCGTTGAAGGAGGGGACAGGGGGCCGGAAAACACTGAAGCTTTCTTT.

This rearrangement joins TRBV27 to TRBJ2-7, with 15 bases lining up with TRBD2. Trimming took 6 bases from V and 0 from J; bases not matched to a gene: 0. Germline V gene lookup returns CDR1 MNHEY and CDR2 SMNVEV (reference sequence). The CDR3 runs 15 residues. CDR3 DNA: TGTGCCAGCAGGGGACTAGCGGGAGGCTCCTACGAGCAGTACTTC. Protein sequence: CASRGLAGGSYEQYF.

Only a few counts were recorded for this clone. This sequence joins TRBV27 and TRBJ2-1; D is perhaps TRBD1 or TRBD2 (6 bases each). Germline assignment: CDR1 MNHEY and CDR2 SMNVEV (reference sequence). There are 14 residues in the CDR3. Trimming took 10 bases from V and 15 from J, leaving 28 bases between them. CDR3 DNA: TGTGCCACCCAAACGGGTTTCGGGGGCGATGAGGCGTTCTTC. Translating it yields CATQTGFGGDEAFF.

The rearrangement links TRBV5-4 to TRBJ2-3; D possibly corresponds to TRBD2 (5 bases). V was shortened by 1 base and J by 5 bases, with 8 bases between the two germline ends. The CDR3 is 13 residues long. Germline V gene lookup returns CDR1 SGHNT and CDR2 YYREEE (reference sequence). The CDR3 bases are TGTGCCAGCAGCTTGTATGCGGGAGATACGCAGTATTTT. Its translation is CASSLYAGDTQYF.

V and J are TRBV6-5 and TRBJ2-2; perhaps TRBD1 as D (6 bases). The CDR3 extends over 15 amino acids. The V gene lost 1 base and the J gene lost 3 bases, with 9 bases spanning the gap. From germline, CDR1 is MNHEY and CDR2 SVGAGI. The CDR3 here is CASSYYRADTGELFF. The CDR3 nucleotides read TGTGCCAGCAGTTACTACAGGGCCGACACCGGGGAGCTGTTTTTT.

The CDR3 sequence: CATMTRVDPLLAKNIQYF. CDR3 nucleotides: TGTGCAACTATGACCCGGGTGGATCCTCTCCTAGCCAAAAACATTCAGTACTTC. The genes are TRBV12-2 and TRBJ2-4; the table's D gene call, TRBD2, was not cross checked with the DNA. TRBV12-2 is recorded as a pseudogene. The CDR3 extends over 18 amino acids.

This clone was counted once. V is TRBV4-3 and J is TRBJ2-1; TRBD2 matches 8 bases. CDR1 and CDR2 (germline): LGHNA, YSLEER. J gave up 8 bases and V 4 bases, and 4 bases lay outside the gene matches. The CDR3 loop spans 13 amino acids. The CDR3: CASSLGRVYEQFF. The CDR3, as DNA: TGCGCCAGCAGCCTCGGGAGGGTGTATGAGCAGTTCTTC.

As regards this clone: Other DNA sequences in this specimen translate into the identical CDR3. The chain links TRBV19 to TRBJ2-1; TRBD2 matches at 7 bases. The CDR3 has 14 amino acids. Germline-derived CDR1 and CDR2 are LNHDA and SQIVND (reference sequence). J was trimmed by 1 base and V by 6 bases; bases with no gene match: 3. The CDR3 protein is CASSMGGSYNEQFF. The CDR3, as DNA: TGTGCCAGTAGCATGGGAGGGTCCTACAATGAGCAGTTCTTC.

This clone was detected only a few times. The sample contains more than one DNA sequence encoding this CDR3. The CDR3 here is CASSYSNEQYF. CDR3 nucleotide sequence: TGTGCCAGCAGTTACTCGAATGAGCAGTACTTC. This chain uses TRBV6-5 with TRBJ2-7; no clear D gene. The germline V gene encodes CDR1 MNHEY and CDR2 SVGAGI. The CDR3 covers 11 residues. The V end was cut by 0 bases, the J end by 7 bases, with 4 bases between.

The chain employs TRBV28 and TRBJ2-1, with TRBD1 as a possible D gene (5 bases). This CDR3 comprises 15 residues. Germline loops: CDR1 MDHEN, CDR2 SYDVKM. Trimming removed 5 bases at V and 2 bases at J, with 13 bases between. The CDR3 nucleotides read TGTGCCAGCAGTCTGGGTGGGGCGACCTACAATGAGCAGTTCTTC. Translation gives CASSLGGATYNEQFF.

The V call is TRBV7-9, the J call TRBJ2-1; TRBD2 matches at 10 bases. CDR3 length: 14 amino acids. Germline CDR1 is SEHNR and CDR2 is FQNEAQ (reference sequence). Trimming cost V 6 bases and J 6 bases; bases outside gene matches: 5. CDR3 amino acids: CASRGAGGGNEQFF. CDR3 DNA sequence: TGTGCCAGCAGGGGAGCGGGAGGGGGCAATGAGCAGTTCTTC.

The chain carries TRBV29-1 and TRBJ2-5; 7 bases align to TRBD1. Trimming at V came to 7 bases and at J to 4 bases, leaving 6 bases not matched to a gene. Germline CDR1 and CDR2: SQVTM and ANQGSEA. The CDR3 sequence is 12 residues long. The CDR3 DNA reads as TGCAGCGCCCTGACAGGGTTAGAGACCCAGTACTTC. This codes for CSALTGLETQYF.

This rearrangement joins TRBV28 to TRBJ2-4; 7 bases match TRBD1. Germline values: CDR1 MDHEN, CDR2 SYDVKM. The CDR3 sequence is 15 residues long. The V and J ends lost 8 bases and 6 bases, in that order; junction bases with no gene match: 13. The CDR3 nucleotides read TGTGCCAGCTGCTCCCGACAGACAGGGTCAAACATTCAGTACTTC. It yields the protein CASCSRQTGSNIQYF.

The chain carries TRBV27 and TRBJ2-3; TRBD1 or TRBD2 may be the D gene (5 bases each). Germline V gives CDR1 MNHEY, CDR2 SMNVEV (reference sequence). Deletions cut 2 bases from V and 3 bases from J, with 21 bases between. CDR3 length equals 18 residues. The CDR3 nucleotides read TGTGCCAGCAGTTTAACCCTCCTCGGGGCGGTGGGGACAGATACGCAGTATTTT. Its protein product is CASSLTLLGAVGTDTQYF.

The J gene is TRBJ1-4, the V gene TRBV27; D not resolved. This CDR3 is 14 amino acids long. Germline V lookup: CDR1 MNHEY, CDR2 SMNVEV (reference sequence). Trimming removed 3 bases from V and 1 base from J, with 6 bases in between. For the CDR3, the DNA is TGTGCCAGCAGTTTGCAGAGAACTAATGAAAAACTGTTTTTT. It encodes CASSLQRTNEKLFF.

The chain combines TRBV6-1 with TRBJ1-2; D not certain. Germline V gives CDR1 MNHNS, CDR2 SASEGT. This CDR3 contains 16 residues. Trimming cost V 1 base and J 4 bases, with 16 bases left between them. The CDR3 DNA sequence: TGTGCCAGCAGTGAAGGGTCCGGTACAGAGAGCTATGGCTACACCTTC. It is translated as CASSEGSGTESYGYTF.